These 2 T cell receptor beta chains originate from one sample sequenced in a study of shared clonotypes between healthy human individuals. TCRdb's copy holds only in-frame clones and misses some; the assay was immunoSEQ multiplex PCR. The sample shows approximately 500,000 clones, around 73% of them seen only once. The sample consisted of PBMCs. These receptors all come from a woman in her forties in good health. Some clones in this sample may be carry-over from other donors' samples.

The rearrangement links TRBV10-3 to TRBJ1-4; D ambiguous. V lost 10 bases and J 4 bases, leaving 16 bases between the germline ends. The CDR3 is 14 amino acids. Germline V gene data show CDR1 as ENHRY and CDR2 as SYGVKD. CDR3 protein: CATSPAAYNEKLFF. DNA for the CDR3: TGTGCCACCTCGCCCGCAGCCTATAATGAAAAACTGTTTTTT.

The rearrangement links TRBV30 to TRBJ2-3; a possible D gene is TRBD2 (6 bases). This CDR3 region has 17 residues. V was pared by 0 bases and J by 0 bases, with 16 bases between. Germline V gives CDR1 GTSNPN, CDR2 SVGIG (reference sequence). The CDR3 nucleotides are TGTGCCTGGAGTGTGGGGAGGACCCCCCCCAGCACAGATACGCAGTATTTT. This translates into CAWSVGRTPPSTDTQYF.